Shown below are 32 T cell receptor beta chains from a single sample sequenced in a study of blood T cell repertoires in COVID-19. Generated by immunoSEQ multiplex PCR, the TCRdb table keeps only in-frame clones and is missing some. This sample carries some 350,000 clones, approximately 88% of them seen once, and the ten largest clones take around 3%. Sequenced input: peripheral blood. The receptors were gathered from a woman in her 30s with COVID-19, enrolled during active disease.

The V and J genes are TRBV28 and TRBJ2-2; 9 nucleotides match TRBD1. CDR3 length: 15 amino acids. CDR1 MDHEN and CDR2 SYDVKM come from the germline V gene. V dropped 6 bases and J dropped 6; count of bases not matched to a gene: 8. CDR3 in amino acids: CASSLPDRGAGELFF. In nucleotides, the CDR3 is TGTGCCAGCAGCCTGCCGGACAGGGGCGCCGGGGAGCTGTTTTTT.

The chain has TRBV6-7 and TRBJ2-7; 9 bases agree with TRBD2. TRBV6-7 is an ORF for which the function is uncertain. Germline trimming cut 11 bases from V and 2 bases from J; bases unmatched to any gene: 31. This CDR3 has 21 residues. The CDR3 bases are TGTGCCGGAATATCGAGTCGGAACGCGGGGGGGCCTCAACGCCAAACCTACGAGCAGTACTTC. This gives the protein CAGISSRNAGGPQRQTYEQYF.

This clone was detected only once. The chain uses TRBV6-2 or TRBV6-3 and TRBJ2-3; TRBD1 might be the D (6 bases). The CDR3 contains 17 residues. V lost 6 bases and J 2 bases, leaving 21 bases between the germline ends. Per the germline V gene, CDR1 is MNHEY and CDR2 is SVGEGT. The CDR3 region has the DNA TGTGCCAGCAGCCCTTCCGGTAGGGGGTCACCCACAGATACGCAGTATTTT. This gives the protein CASSPSGRGSPTDTQYF.

This CDR3 is CASSETGAETDTQYF. The CDR3 DNA is TGTGCCAGCAGCGAGACAGGGGCCGAGACAGATACGCAGTATTTT. The chain combines TRBV6-2 or TRBV6-3 with TRBJ2-3; 8 bases map to TRBD1. J was trimmed by 3 bases and V by 6 bases; bases with no gene match: 8. Per germline, CDR1 MNHEY and CDR2 SVGEGT. This CDR3 region has 15 residues.

The chain links TRBV11-2 to TRBJ1-5, with a weak D call TRBD1 (5 bases). Trimming took 1 base from V and 5 from J, leaving 9 bases between them. This CDR3 region has 14 residues. Germline V gene data show CDR1 as SGHAT and CDR2 as FQNNGV. The CDR3, as DNA: TGTGCCAGCAGCTTAGGGCCGGGGGATCAGCCCCAGCATTTT. It yields the protein CASSLGPGDQPQHF.

The chain has TRBV2 and TRBJ1-1; D call uncertain. The V and J ends lost 7 bases and 1 base respectively, with 13 bases between them. The CDR3 contains 14 residues. CDR1 SNHLY and CDR2 FYNNEI come from the germline V gene. CDR3 sequence (DNA): TGTGCCAGCAAAGAGGGAGGAGCGAACACTGAAGCTTTCTTT. Protein product: CASKEGGANTEAFF.

The rearrangement joins TRBV7-2 to TRBJ1-4; D not resolved. The CDR3 contains 15 residues. CDR1 is SGHTA, CDR2 FQGNSA, per germline. Between the trimmed V and J ends, which lost 4 bases and 0 bases, there was a span of 9 bases. DNA of the CDR3: TGTGCCAGCAGCTCCACCGGGGCAACTAATGAAAAACTGTTTTTT. Translating gives CASSSTGATNEKLFF.

J is TRBJ2-7 and V is TRBV10-2; D remains ambiguous. The CDR3 is made up of 15 amino acids. In germline, CDR1 is WSHSY, CDR2 SAAADI. Between the trimmed V and J ends, which lost 2 bases and 0 bases, there was a span of 11 bases. CDR3 coding DNA: TGCGCCAGCAGTGAGCCACGACTTAGCTCCTACGAGCAGTACTTC. This gives the protein CASSEPRLSSYEQYF.

J is TRBJ1-1 and V is TRBV4-1; 8 nucleotides match TRBD1. Germline assignment: CDR1 MGHRA and CDR2 YSYEKL. CDR3 length equals 15 residues. J lost 1 base, V lost 1 base, and 2 bases had no gene match. In DNA form, the CDR3 reads TGCGCCAGCAGCCAAGGGACAGGGACGAACACTGAAGCTTTCTTT. Amino acid sequence: CASSQGTGTNTEAFF.

The sample holds one count of this clone. The V call is TRBV9, the J call TRBJ2-3, with TRBD2 matching 9 bases. Germline CDR1 reads SGDLS; CDR2 reads YYNGEE. V shed 3 bases, J shed 4 bases, and the junction held 12 bases outside the gene matches. The CDR3 totals 17 residues. CDR3 residues: CASSATTSGLAPDTQYF. The CDR3 DNA reads TGTGCCAGCAGCGCAACGACTTCGGGACTAGCCCCAGATACGCAGTATTTT.

The chain links TRBV29-1 to TRBJ2-1; 9 bases map to TRBD1. Germline values: CDR1 SQVTM, CDR2 ANQGSEA. The CDR3 spans 14 residues. V dropped 6 bases and J dropped 4; count of bases not matched to a gene: 7. CDR3 nucleotides: TGCAGCGTCCGGGACAGGGAGCAATACAATGAGCAGTTCTTC. Translation gives CSVRDREQYNEQFF.

This clone was detected only once. The CDR3 region has the DNA TGCGCCAGCAGCCAAGCCTCGACTAGCGGGAACACCGGGGAGCTGTTTTTT. Amino acids: CASSQASTSGNTGELFF. This chain links TRBV4-3 with TRBJ2-2, with 9 bases lining up with TRBD2. Germline V gene lookup returns CDR1 LGHNA and CDR2 YSLEER. The CDR3 has 17 amino acids. The V gene end was trimmed by 1 base and the J gene end by 1 base; junction bases not matched to a gene: 4.

V gene TRBV20-1 combines with J gene TRBJ1-5, with D unclear. Germline CDR1 is DFQATT and CDR2 is SNEGSKA (reference sequence). The CDR3 consists of 14 residues. The V gene lost 3 bases and the J gene lost 5 bases, with 14 bases spanning the gap. Here the CDR3 DNA reads TGCAGTGCTAGTCGGGAGAGTGATTATCAGCCCCAGCATTTT. Translating gives CSASRESDYQPQHF.

The rearrangement uses TRBV10-3 and TRBJ2-7, with 11 bases lining up with TRBD1. The V and J ends lost 0 bases and 5 bases, in that order; junction bases with no gene match: 6. This CDR3 region has 16 residues. Germline CDR1 ENHRY, CDR2 SYGVKD. The CDR3 bases are TGTGCCATCAGTGAGTCGGACAGGGGGCCTCGCCACGAGCAGTACTTC. Its protein product is CAISESDRGPRHEQYF.

This chain links TRBV18 with TRBJ1-2; unclear D gene. Germline CDR1 is KGHSH and CDR2 is LQKENI. The CDR3 is 15 residues long. V was trimmed by 5 bases and J by 1 base, leaving 14 bases between them. Here the CDR3 DNA reads TGTGCCAGCTCATCCTGGGCAGCGGGTAACTATGGCTACACCTTC. Protein product: CASSSWAAGNYGYTF.

The genes are TRBV6-5 and TRBJ1-1; 9 bases map to TRBD1. V gave up 10 bases and J gave up 4 bases; unmatched junction bases: 7. CDR3 size: 13 residues. Germline V gene lookup returns CDR1 MNHEY and CDR2 SVGAGI. The CDR3 here is CAIAGQGSTEAFF. The CDR3 bases are TGTGCCATTGCCGGACAGGGGTCCACTGAAGCTTTCTTT.

The V and J genes are TRBV11-3 and TRBJ2-1; no clear D. Germline V gene data show CDR1 as SGHNT and CDR2 as YENEEA. Trimming took off 1 base at V and 4 bases at J, with 5 bases between the two ends. This CDR3 region has 13 residues. CDR3 in amino acids: CASSLGQYNEQFF. The CDR3 DNA is TGTGCCAGCAGCTTAGGTCAGTACAATGAGCAGTTCTTC.

This chain uses TRBV6-2 or TRBV6-3 with TRBJ2-5; D possibly corresponds to TRBD2 (6 bases). The CDR3 consists of 17 residues. With 5 bases removed from V and 1 base from J, the gap between germline ends came to 20 bases. The germline CDR1 and CDR2 sequences are MNHEY and SVGEGT. This CDR3 reads CASSHLRSAGVQETQYF. In DNA, the CDR3 is TGTGCCAGCAGTCATCTCAGATCAGCGGGCGTCCAAGAGACCCAGTACTTC.

This clone came up once. The chain carries TRBV2 and TRBJ1-4; D might be TRBD1 (5 bases). V lost 8 bases, J lost 2 bases, and 12 bases lay in between. Germline CDR1 SNHLY, CDR2 FYNNEI. The CDR3 runs to 14 residues. In nucleotides, the CDR3 is TGTGCCAGCGGGGGGGGAGTGACTAATGAAAAACTGTTTTTT. Protein product: CASGGGVTNEKLFF.

The chain couples TRBV19 to TRBJ2-5; D remains unclear. The V and J ends lost 5 bases and 2 bases respectively, with 6 bases between them. The germline V gene encodes CDR1 LNHDA and CDR2 SQIVND (reference sequence). There are 12 residues in the CDR3. The CDR3 DNA reads as TGTGCCAGTAGTCCTCCGCAAGAGACCCAGTACTTC. The encoded protein is CASSPPQETQYF. Supplemented by reference TRBV19 and TRBJ2-5, the full variable domain reads DGGITQSPKYLFRKEGQNVTLSCEQNLNHDAMYWYRQDPGQGLRLIYYSQIVNDFQKGDIAEGYSVSREKKESFPLTVTSAQKNPTAFYLCASSPPQETQYFGPGTRLLVL.

J is TRBJ1-2 and V is TRBV6-1, with D hard to call. The V end was cut by 1 base, the J end by 4 bases, with 13 bases between. CDR1 and CDR2 from the germline V gene are MNHNS and SASEGT. The CDR3 is 15 residues long. CDR3 DNA sequence: TGTGCCAGCAGTGAAGGTGGCGAGGGCGGCTATGGCTACACCTTC. It specifies CASSEGGEGGYGYTF.

The CDR3 reads CASNAGDYGYTF. The DNA for the CDR3 is TGCGCCAGCAATGCAGGGGACTATGGCTACACCTTC. V usage is TRBV5-1 and J usage is TRBJ1-2, with a weak D call TRBD1 (6 bases). Trimming removed 6 bases at V and 3 bases at J, with 9 bases between. Germline V gene lookup returns CDR1 SGHRS and CDR2 YFSETQ. The CDR3 loop spans 12 amino acids.

The V call is TRBV28, the J call TRBJ2-6; 15 bases match TRBD2. The CDR3 length is 20 residues. J lost 0 bases, V lost 6 bases, and 9 bases had no gene match. CDR1 is MDHEN, CDR2 SYDVKM, per germline. CDR3 sequence (DNA): TGTGCCAGCAGGAAACCGGGACTAGCGGGGGGTAGCTCTGGGGCCAACGTCCTGACTTTC. It specifies CASRKPGLAGGSSGANVLTF.

The chain joins TRBV19 to TRBJ1-2; the match to TRBD1 covers 8 bases. This CDR3 is built from 13 residues. With V trimmed by 9 bases and J by 8 bases, 11 bases remained unmatched. The V gene's germline CDR1 is LNHDA and CDR2 SQIVND (reference sequence). This CDR3 is CASSRTGPEGYTF. CDR3 in DNA: TGTGCCAGCTCCAGGACAGGGCCGGAGGGCTACACCTTC. Complete variable domain (other parts from reference TRBV19 and TRBJ1-2): DGGITQSPKYLFRKEGQNVTLSCEQNLNHDAMYWYRQDPGQGLRLIYYSQIVNDFQKGDIAEGYSVSREKKESFPLTVTSAQKNPTAFYLCASSRTGPEGYTFGSGTRLTVV.

This clone was seen a single time. V usage is TRBV11-3 and J usage is TRBJ2-6; TRBD1 matches at 7 bases. CDR3 length: 17 residues. Germline V gives CDR1 SGHNT, CDR2 YENEEA. J lost 0 bases, V lost 8 bases, and 10 bases had no gene match. The CDR3 loop is CASGPGQPDSGANVLTF. DNA for the CDR3: TGTGCCAGCGGACCGGGACAGCCTGACTCTGGGGCCAACGTCCTGACTTTC.

The chain carries TRBV2 and TRBJ2-1, with unresolved D. The CDR3 runs 12 residues. Germline-derived CDR1 and CDR2 are SNHLY and FYNNEI. Between the trimmed V and J ends, which lost 1 base and 9 bases, there was a span of 7 bases. CDR3 coding DNA: TGTGCCAGCAGTGAAGGGTCGGGTGAGCAGTTCTTC. Its translation is CASSEGSGEQFF.

The chain is built from TRBV5-5 and TRBJ1-5, with D perhaps matching TRBD1 (6 bases). The germline V gene has CDR1 SGHKS and CDR2 YYEKEE (reference sequence). V was clipped by 0 bases and J by 3 bases, with 10 bases between them. The CDR3 consists of 15 residues. The CDR3 region has the DNA TGTGCCAGCAGCTTGGAGGGGGGGCCCAATCAGCCCCAGCATTTT. This gives the protein CASSLEGGPNQPQHF.

This clone came up many times. The chain combines TRBV9 with TRBJ1-4; possible D gene TRBD1, 6 bases. The V and J ends lost 4 bases and 4 bases respectively, with 14 bases between them. The CDR3 is made up of 15 amino acids. Germline CDR1 and CDR2: SGDLS and YYNGEE. The CDR3 protein is CASSRIQGNNEKLFF. DNA of the CDR3: TGTGCCAGCAGCCGCATCCAGGGGAATAATGAAAAACTGTTTTTT.

This clone was seen only a few times. The chain joins TRBV2 to TRBJ2-3; D remains ambiguous. CDR1 is SNHLY, CDR2 FYNNEI, per germline. The germline V and J ends were trimmed by 0 bases and 10 bases, with 11 bases remaining between them. This CDR3 contains 13 residues. The CDR3 protein is CASSEASEVSQYF. The CDR3 nucleotides read TGTGCCAGCAGTGAAGCTAGTGAGGTTTCGCAGTATTTT.

This clone showed up just once. Here the CDR3 reads CASSQDWNTGELFF. The CDR3 coding sequence is TGTGCCAGCAGCCAGGACTGGAACACCGGGGAGCTGTTTTTT. The J gene is TRBJ2-2, the V gene TRBV7-2; D might be TRBD2 (5 bases). This CDR3 is built from 14 residues. Per germline, CDR1 SGHTA and CDR2 FQGNSA. V gave up 5 bases and J gave up 1 base, with 8 bases separating them.

This clone was seen a handful of times. The chain has TRBV24-1 and TRBJ1-2; 10 bases are shared with TRBD1. This CDR3 region has 12 residues. Germline V lookup: CDR1 KGHDR, CDR2 SFDVKD. Trimming at V came to 10 bases and at J to 8 bases, leaving 6 bases not matched to a gene. DNA for the CDR3: TGTGCCACAAGGGACAGGGGCGGCGGCTACACCTTC. Translating gives CATRDRGGGYTF.

The chain links TRBV9 to TRBJ2-1; D unclear. The CDR3 extends over 12 amino acids. Germline V CDR1 and CDR2: SGDLS, YYNGEE. The V gene lost 0 bases and the J gene lost 10 bases, with 8 bases spanning the gap. The CDR3, as DNA: TGTGCCAGCAGCGTAGGCGATGCGGAGCAGTTCTTC. It is translated as CASSVGDAEQFF.